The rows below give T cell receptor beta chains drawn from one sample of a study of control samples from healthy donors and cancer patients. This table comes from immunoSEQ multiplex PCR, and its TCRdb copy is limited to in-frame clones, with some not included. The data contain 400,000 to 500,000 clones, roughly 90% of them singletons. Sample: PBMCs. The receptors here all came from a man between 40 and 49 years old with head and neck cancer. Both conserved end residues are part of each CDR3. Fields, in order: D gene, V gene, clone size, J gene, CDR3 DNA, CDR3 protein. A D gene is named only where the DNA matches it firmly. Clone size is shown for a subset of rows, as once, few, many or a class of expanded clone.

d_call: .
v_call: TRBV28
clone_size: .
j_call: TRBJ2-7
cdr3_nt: TGTGCCAGCACCATAGGGGTAACCTACGAGCAGTACTTC
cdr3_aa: CASTIGVTYEQYF

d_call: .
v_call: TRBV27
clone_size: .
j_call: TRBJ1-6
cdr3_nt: TGTGCCAGCAGTTTTTACGCCGACCCTTTGGGTTCACCCCTCCACTTT
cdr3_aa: CASSFYADPLGSPLHF

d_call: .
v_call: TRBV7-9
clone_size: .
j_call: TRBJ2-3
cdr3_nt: TGTGCCAGCAGCTTATTCCGACGGCTAGGGCCCGCTACGCAGTATTTT
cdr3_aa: CASSLFRRLGPATQYF

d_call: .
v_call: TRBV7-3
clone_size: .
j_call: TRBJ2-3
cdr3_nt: TGTGCCAGCAGCTTAACTGGACAACGCACAGATACGCAGTATTTT
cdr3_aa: CASSLTGQRTDTQYF

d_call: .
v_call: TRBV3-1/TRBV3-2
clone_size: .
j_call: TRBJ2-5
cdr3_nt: TGTGCCAGCAGCCAAGATCGTATAATCGGGACCCAGTACTTC
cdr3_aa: CASSQDRIIGTQYF

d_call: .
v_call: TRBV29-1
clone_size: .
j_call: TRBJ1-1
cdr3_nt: TGCAGCGTTGAAGAATCCGGGGGCACTGAAGCTTTCTTT
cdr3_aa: CSVEESGGTEAFF

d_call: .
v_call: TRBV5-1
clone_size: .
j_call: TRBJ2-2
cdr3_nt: TGCGCCAGCAGCTTCGACAGGCCGAACACCGGGGAGCTGTTTTTT
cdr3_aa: CASSFDRPNTGELFF

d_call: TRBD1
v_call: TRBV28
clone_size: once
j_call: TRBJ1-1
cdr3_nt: TGTGCCAGCAGTCCAGACAGGGGGCATCGGACTGAAGCTTTCTTT
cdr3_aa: CASSPDRGHRTEAFF

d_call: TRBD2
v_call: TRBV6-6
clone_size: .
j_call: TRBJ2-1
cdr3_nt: TGTGCCAGCAATCTAGCGGGAGGGAGCTCCTACAATGAGCAGTTCTTC
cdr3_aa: CASNLAGGSSYNEQFF

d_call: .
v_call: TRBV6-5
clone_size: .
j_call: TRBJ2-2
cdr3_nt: TGTGCCAGCAGTTACAGCGCGGCGCCCGGGGAGCTGTTTTTT
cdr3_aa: CASSYSAAPGELFF

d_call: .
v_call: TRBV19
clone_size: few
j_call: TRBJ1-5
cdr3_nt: TGTGCCAGTAGTGGGCAGGGCGGTCAGCCCCAGCATTTT
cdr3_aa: CASSGQGGQPQHF

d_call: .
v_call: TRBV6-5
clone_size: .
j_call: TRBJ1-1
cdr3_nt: TGTGCCAGCAGTACCACAGGGAGAACGGCTGAAGCTTTCTTT
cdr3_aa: CASSTTGRTAEAFF

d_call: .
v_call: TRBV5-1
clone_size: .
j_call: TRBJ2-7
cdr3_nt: TGCGCCAGCAGCTGGCGGGACAATCCCTACGAGCAGTACTTC
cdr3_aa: CASSWRDNPYEQYF

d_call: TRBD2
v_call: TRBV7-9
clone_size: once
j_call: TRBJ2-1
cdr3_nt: TGTGCCAGCAGCTTACTAGCGGGAGAAATGAATGAGCAGTTCTTC
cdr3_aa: CASSLLAGEMNEQFF